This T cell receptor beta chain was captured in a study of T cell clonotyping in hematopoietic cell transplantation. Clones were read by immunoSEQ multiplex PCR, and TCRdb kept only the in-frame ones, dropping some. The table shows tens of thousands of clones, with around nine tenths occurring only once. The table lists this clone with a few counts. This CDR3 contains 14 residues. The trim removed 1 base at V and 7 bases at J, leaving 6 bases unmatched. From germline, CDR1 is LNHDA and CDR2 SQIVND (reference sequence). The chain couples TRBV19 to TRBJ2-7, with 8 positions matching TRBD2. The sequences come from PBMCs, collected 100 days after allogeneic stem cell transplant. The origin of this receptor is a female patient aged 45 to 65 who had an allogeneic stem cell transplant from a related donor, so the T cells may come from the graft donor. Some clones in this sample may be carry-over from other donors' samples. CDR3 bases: TGTGCCAGTAGTATAGCGGGGGGGCTTTCGGAGCAGTACTTC. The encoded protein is CASSIAGGLSEQYF.